This paragraph covers one T cell receptor beta chain sequence. Primers included in the PCR were 60 Vbeta and 13 Jbeta primers. The method was immunoSEQ multiplex PCR; TCRdb's version includes in-frame clones alone and lacks a portion of them. The table lists roughly 27,000 clones, approximately 62% of them singletons. The sample originates from a study of cytomegalovirus exposure and HLA in healthy donors. Germline CDR1 LNHNV, CDR2 YYDKDF (reference sequence). The CDR3 contains 21 residues. The V segment lost 2 bases and the J segment 0 bases; nucleotides outside the gene matches: 14. Sequenced: PBMCs. The chain couples TRBV15 to TRBJ2-1, with 12 bases lining up with TRBD2. This sequence originates from a male donor in good health and CMV-seropositive. The CDR3 is CATSRSRAGLAGSSSYNEQFF. The CDR3 region has the DNA TGTGCCACCAGCAGATCCCGGGCGGGACTAGCGGGTTCAAGCTCCTACAATGAGCAGTTCTTC.